Listed here are 26 T cell receptor beta chains from one sample, sequenced in a study of blood T cell repertoires in COVID-19. Assay: immunoSEQ multiplex PCR; the TCRdb copy retains only in-frame clones and omits some. The data show about 330,000 clones, with approximately 92% seen just once and less than 20% held by the top ten. The sequenced sample consisted of PBMCs or T cells enriched from blood (not recorded which). These receptors originate from a woman in her thirties who had recovered from COVID-19.

The V call is TRBV28, the J call TRBJ2-2; D is perhaps TRBD1 (6 bases). V shed 8 bases and J shed 1 base, with 11 bases lying between them. The CDR3 consists of 14 residues. Germline assignment: CDR1 MDHEN and CDR2 SYDVKM. The chain's CDR3 is CASVRGGNTGELFF. As DNA, the CDR3 is TGTGCCAGCGTTAGAGGGGGGAACACCGGGGAGCTGTTTTTT.

For the CDR3, the DNA is TGTGCTAGTGGTTTTAGCGCCGAGCAGTTCTTC. Protein sequence: CASGFSAEQFF. This chain joins TRBV12-5 and TRBJ2-1; D perhaps matches TRBD2 (5 bases). There are 11 residues in the CDR3. Germline assignment: CDR1 LGHNT and CDR2 FRNRAP. V lost 3 bases and J 10 bases, leaving 7 bases between the germline ends.

This rearrangement joins TRBV29-1 to TRBJ2-1; 7 nucleotides match TRBD1. The CDR3 contains 13 residues. Germline V lookup: CDR1 SQVTM, CDR2 ANQGSEA. V shed 4 bases and J 8 bases; nucleotides not matched to a gene: 8. The CDR3 region is CSVGTGAIYEQFF. CDR3 DNA sequence: TGCAGCGTTGGGACAGGTGCCATCTATGAGCAGTTCTTC.

This chain uses TRBV14 with TRBJ1-2; possible D gene TRBD1, 5 bases. V gave up 1 base and J gave up 5 bases, with 8 bases separating them. CDR3 length: 13 residues. Germline CDR1 and CDR2: SGHDN and FVKESK. The CDR3 DNA is TGTGCCAGCAGCCAAGCCGGGGGATATGGCTACACCTTC. As protein: CASSQAGGYGYTF.

The CDR3 DNA reads as TGTGCCAGCAGTTACTCGGCTAGCGGGCAAATGACTCTCTACAATGAGCAGTTCTTC. Translation: CASSYSASGQMTLYNEQFF. The chain uses TRBV6-2 or TRBV6-3 and TRBJ2-1, with TRBD2 matching over 8 bases. The junction had 13 bases not matched to a gene; V was cut back by 0 bases and J by 3 bases. The germline V gene encodes CDR1 MNHEY and CDR2 SVGEGT. CDR3 length equals 19 residues.

The V call is TRBV24-1, the J call TRBJ1-2, with a tentative D call TRBD1 (6 bases). V dropped 7 bases and J dropped 5 bases, with 22 bases sitting between them. Germline CDR1 KGHDR, CDR2 SFDVKD. The CDR3 is 16 amino acids. CDR3 coding DNA: TGTGCCACCAGGCTCCGAAGGGGGGGCCCAATATATGGCTACACCTTC. As protein: CATRLRRGGPIYGYTF.

V is TRBV11-3 and J is TRBJ2-5; 7 bases map to TRBD2. Germline V CDR1 and CDR2: SGHNT, YENEEA. J lost 4 bases, V lost 2 bases, and 7 bases had no gene match. The CDR3 totals 15 residues. CDR3 loop: CASSLSAGVIETQYF. The CDR3 DNA reads as TGTGCCAGCAGCTTATCGGCGGGAGTCATAGAGACCCAGTACTTC.

Only one count was recorded for this clone. The J gene is TRBJ2-7, the V gene TRBV6-6; a weak D match, TRBD1 (5 bases). Trimming took off 6 bases at V and 0 bases at J, with 9 bases between the two ends. From germline, CDR1 is MNHNY and CDR2 SVGAGI (reference sequence). The CDR3 runs to 13 residues. CDR3 in amino acids: CASSLDTSYEQYF. The CDR3 coding sequence is TGTGCCAGCAGCCTGGACACCTCCTACGAGCAGTACTTC.

This rearrangement joins TRBV27 to TRBJ2-1; D remains unclear. This CDR3 spans 11 amino acids. Looked up from germline, CDR1 is MNHEY and CDR2 is SMNVEV (reference sequence). Trimming took 8 bases from V and 4 from J, leaving 6 bases between them. The CDR3 region has the DNA TGTGCCAGCTACAGATACAATGAGCAGTTCTTC. Residues: CASYRYNEQFF.

J is TRBJ2-5 and V is TRBV11-2, with D perhaps TRBD1 (6 bases). The CDR3 contains 14 residues. V was cut by 6 bases and J by 0 bases, with 11 bases left in between. Germline lookup yields CDR1 SGHAT and CDR2 FQNNGV. The CDR3 spells CASRRGGHQETQYF. CDR3 bases: TGTGCCAGCAGGAGAGGGGGACACCAAGAGACCCAGTACTTC.

The chain joins TRBV18 to TRBJ2-7; possible D gene TRBD1, 5 bases. The V end was cut by 4 bases, the J end by 1 base, with 11 bases between. The germline V gene has CDR1 KGHSH and CDR2 LQKENI. This CDR3 is built from 14 residues. CDR3 region: CASSQDTLSYEQYF. As DNA, the CDR3 is TGTGCCAGCTCACAGGACACCCTATCCTACGAGCAGTACTTC.

This clone has just one count. The chain combines TRBV4-2 with TRBJ1-6, with D unresolved. Germline CDR1 and CDR2: LGHNA and YNFKEQ. Trimming cost V 0 bases and J 4 bases, with 4 bases left between them. The CDR3 is made up of 14 amino acids. CDR3 nucleotides: TGTGCCAGCAGCCAAGACCTTTATAATTCACCCCTCCACTTT. Amino acids: CASSQDLYNSPLHF.

J is TRBJ1-4 and V is TRBV2; a possible D gene is TRBD1 (5 bases). Between the trimmed V and J ends, which lost 6 bases and 1 base, there was a span of 15 bases. This CDR3 has 16 amino acids. Germline V lookup: CDR1 SNHLY, CDR2 FYNNEI. CDR3 DNA: TGTGCCAGCAGGGTGGACAATCGGGTAACTAATGAAAAACTGTTTTTT. Translated: CASRVDNRVTNEKLFF. Full variable domain (missing parts from reference TRBV2 and TRBJ1-4): EPEVTQTPSHQVTQMGQEVILRCVPISNHLYFYWYRQILGQKVEFLVSFYNNEISEKSEIFDDQFSVERPDGSNFTLKIRSTKLEDSAMYFCASRVDNRVTNEKLFFGSGTQLSVL.

The chain employs TRBV19 and TRBJ2-5; tentative D call: TRBD2 (5 bases). Deletions cut 5 bases from V and 5 bases from J, with 15 bases between. The CDR3 covers 14 residues. The germline V gene encodes CDR1 LNHDA and CDR2 SQIVND (reference sequence). CDR3 residues: CASSRGQRVETQYF. Here the CDR3 DNA reads TGTGCCAGTAGTCGCGGCCAGAGGGTCGAGACCCAGTACTTC.

This clone was observed a single time. This chain uses TRBV3-1 (or the pseudogene TRBV3-2) with TRBJ1-1; perhaps TRBD1 as D (6 bases). The germline CDR1 and CDR2 sequences are LGHDT and YNNKEL (reference sequence). CDR3 length: 14 residues. Trimming shortened V by 2 bases and J by 3 bases, and 10 bases separated the two germline ends. The CDR3 sequence: CASSQTTGYTEAFF. The DNA of the CDR3 is TGTGCCAGCAGCCAAACGACAGGCTACACTGAAGCTTTCTTT.

The DNA for the CDR3 is TGTGCCAGCAGCTTAGCCTCGCCGGGAAACATTCAGTACTTC. Translation gives CASSLASPGNIQYF. This chain joins TRBV7-9 and TRBJ2-4; D is uncertain. Trimming removed 0 bases at V and 6 bases at J, with 9 bases between. There are 14 residues in the CDR3. Germline values: CDR1 SEHNR, CDR2 FQNEAQ (reference sequence).

The chain is built from TRBV5-4 and TRBJ2-2; 7 bases match TRBD1. Germline values: CDR1 SGHNT, CDR2 YYREEE (reference sequence). CDR3 length: 16 residues. J lost 1 base, V lost 2 bases, and 5 bases had no gene match. The DNA for the CDR3 is TGTGCCAGCAGCTTAAACAGGGGCCGGAACACCGGGGAGCTGTTTTTT. This sequence encodes CASSLNRGRNTGELFF. Together with reference TRBV5-4 and TRBJ2-2, the CDR3 gives the full variable domain: ETGVTQSPTHLIKTRGQQVTLRCSSQSGHNTVSWYQQALGQGPQFIFQYYREEENGRGNFPPRFSGLQFPNYSSELNVNALELDDSALYLCASSLNRGRNTGELFFGEGSRLTVL.

The chain combines TRBV28 with TRBJ1-1, with D perhaps matching TRBD1 (5 bases). Trimming cost V 3 bases and J 3 bases, with 14 bases left between them. The CDR3 extends over 15 amino acids. CDR1 is MDHEN and CDR2 is SYDVKM in the germline V gene. The CDR3 sequence: CASSLNAGGDTEAFF. The DNA for the CDR3 is TGTGCCAGCAGTTTGAATGCGGGGGGGGACACTGAAGCTTTCTTT.

The gene calls are TRBV4-3 and TRBJ1-4; D is unclear. This CDR3 has 14 amino acids. V gave up 1 base and J gave up 8 bases, with 11 bases separating them. Germline CDR1 and CDR2: LGHNA and YSLEER. DNA of the CDR3: TGCGCCAGCAGCCAAGTGTTCGGTAGCGAAAAACTGTTTTTT. Its translation: CASSQVFGSEKLFF.

The gene calls are TRBV4-1 and TRBJ1-1; TRBD1 is a possible D gene (5 bases). The CDR3 has 13 residues. V lost 2 bases and J lost 8, with 12 bases in between. CDR1 is MGHRA and CDR2 is YSYEKL in the germline V gene. The chain's CDR3 is CASSQHNKGEAFF. As DNA, the CDR3 is TGCGCCAGCAGCCAACATAACAAGGGGGAAGCTTTCTTT.

This chain uses TRBV19 with TRBJ1-5; D is uncertain. This CDR3 is built from 15 residues. The germline V gene has CDR1 LNHDA and CDR2 SQIVND (reference sequence). Trimming took off 3 bases at V and 0 bases at J, with 9 bases between the two ends. CDR3 amino acids: CASSIQVLSNQPQHF. The CDR3 region has the DNA TGTGCCAGTAGTATCCAGGTACTTAGCAATCAGCCCCAGCATTTT.

The chain carries TRBV28 and TRBJ2-5; 11 positions match TRBD2. Trimming at V came to 6 bases and at J to 5 bases, leaving 11 bases not matched to a gene. CDR1 and CDR2 (germline): MDHEN, SYDVKM. The CDR3 has 16 residues. CDR3 in amino acids: CASRRLAGWASETQYF. DNA of the CDR3: TGTGCCAGCAGACGACTAGCGGGATGGGCTTCGGAGACCCAGTACTTC.

The V call is TRBV9, the J call TRBJ2-2; D may be TRBD2 (6 bases). The ends were cut back, 0 bases at V and 6 bases at J, with 12 bases in the middle. The V gene's germline CDR1 is SGDLS and CDR2 YYNGEE. This CDR3 region has 15 residues. The CDR3 region has the DNA TGTGCCAGCAGCGTAGAGGGGAGGTTGGCCGGGGAGCTGTTTTTT. It translates to CASSVEGRLAGELFF.

The chain uses TRBV9 and TRBJ1-5; 10 nucleotides line up with TRBD1. CDR1 and CDR2 from the germline V gene are SGDLS and YYNGEE. V lost 2 bases, J lost 5 bases, and 10 bases stayed unmatched. The CDR3 loop spans 17 amino acids. CDR3 nucleotides: TGTGCCAGCAGCGTCCCATACGGACAGGGGGGGGATCAGCCCCAGCATTTT. Its translation: CASSVPYGQGGDQPQHF.

This chain uses TRBV12-5 with TRBJ2-2; 9 bases line up with TRBD2. Germline assignment: CDR1 LGHNT and CDR2 FRNRAP. After removal of 0 bases from V and 6 bases from J, the junction contained 8 bases not matched to a gene. The CDR3 loop spans 17 amino acids. The CDR3 DNA follows: TGTGCTAGTGGTTTGGTAGTGGCGGCGGGAGGGCCCGGGGAGCTGTTTTTT. Translation: CASGLVVAAGGPGELFF.

CDR3 protein: CASFRKQGGGPDTQYF. The CDR3 DNA sequence: TGCGCCAGCTTCAGGAAACAGGGGGGCGGGCCAGATACGCAGTATTTT. V and J are TRBV5-1 and TRBJ2-3; 8 bases are shared with TRBD1. Germline V gives CDR1 SGHRS, CDR2 YFSETQ. Unmatched junction bases numbered 14, after V lost 7 bases and J lost 4 bases. This CDR3 has 16 residues.